This T cell receptor beta chain was recorded in a study of T cells in women clearing cervical HPV infection. Study-wide findings and caveats: Each sample's T-cell count was unknown, possibly confounding richness.

Each participant carried one incident cervical HPV16 infection only. V lost 4 bases and J lost 2; bases outside the gene matches: 4. CDR1 and CDR2 (germline): LGHDT, YNNKEL (reference sequence). This CDR3 contains 14 residues. Turning to this clone: Its target is not known. The read ends 3 residues shy of where the CDR3 ends; the end is completed using the germline J gene.

The assay was immunoSEQ multiplex PCR, and TCRdb's table has in-frame clones only and misses some. This specimen shows 30,000 or so clones; the ten leading clones hold about 4%. The sequenced material came from blood buffy coat. The V call is TRBV3-1 (or the pseudogene TRBV3-2), the J call TRBJ2-7, with 8 bases fitting TRBD1. The source is a woman between 18 and 75 years old with a cervical HPV16 infection that either progressed to CIN3+ or cleared (not recorded which). CDR3 bases read: TGTGCCAGCAGCCCCGGACAGGGACCCTACGAG. Its translation: CASSPGQGPYE. From start to end, the CDR3 is CASSPGQGPYEQYF.